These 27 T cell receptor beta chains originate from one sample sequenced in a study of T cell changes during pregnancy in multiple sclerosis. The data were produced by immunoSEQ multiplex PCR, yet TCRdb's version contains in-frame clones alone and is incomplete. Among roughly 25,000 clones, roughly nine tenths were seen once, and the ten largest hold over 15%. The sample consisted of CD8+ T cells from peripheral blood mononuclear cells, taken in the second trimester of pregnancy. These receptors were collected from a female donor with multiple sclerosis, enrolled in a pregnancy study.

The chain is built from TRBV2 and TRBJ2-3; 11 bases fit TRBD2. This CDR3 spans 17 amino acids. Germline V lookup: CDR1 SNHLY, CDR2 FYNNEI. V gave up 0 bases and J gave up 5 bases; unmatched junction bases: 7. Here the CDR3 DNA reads TGTGCCAGCAGTGAAGCGCTTAGCGGGAGGGCCGGAGATACGCAGTATTTT. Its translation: CASSEALSGRAGDTQYF.

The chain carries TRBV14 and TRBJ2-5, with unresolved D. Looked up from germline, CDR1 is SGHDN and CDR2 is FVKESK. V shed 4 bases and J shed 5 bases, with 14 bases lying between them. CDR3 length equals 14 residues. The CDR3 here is CASSRPWSRETQYF. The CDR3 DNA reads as TGTGCCAGCAGCCGTCCTTGGTCCCGGGAGACCCAGTACTTC.

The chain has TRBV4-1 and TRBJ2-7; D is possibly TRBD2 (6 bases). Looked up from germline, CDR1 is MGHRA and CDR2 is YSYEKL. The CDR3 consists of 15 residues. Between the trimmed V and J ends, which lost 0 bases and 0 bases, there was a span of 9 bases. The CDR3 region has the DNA TGCGCCAGCAGCCAAGAGACTAGAGGCTCCTACGAGCAGTACTTC. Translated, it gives CASSQETRGSYEQYF.

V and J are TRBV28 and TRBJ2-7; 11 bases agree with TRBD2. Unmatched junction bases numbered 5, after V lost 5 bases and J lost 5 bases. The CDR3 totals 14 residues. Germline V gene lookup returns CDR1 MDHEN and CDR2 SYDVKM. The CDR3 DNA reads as TGTGCCAGCAGTCCCACGGGACTAGCGGACGAGCAGTACTTC. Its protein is CASSPTGLADEQYF.

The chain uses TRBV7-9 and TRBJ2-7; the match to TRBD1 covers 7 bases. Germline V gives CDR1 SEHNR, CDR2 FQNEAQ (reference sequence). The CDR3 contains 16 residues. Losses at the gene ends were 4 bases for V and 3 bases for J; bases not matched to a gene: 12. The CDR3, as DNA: TGTGCCAGCAGCTCCTCCGGGACAGCGACTTACTACGAGCAGTACTTC. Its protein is CASSSSGTATYYEQYF.

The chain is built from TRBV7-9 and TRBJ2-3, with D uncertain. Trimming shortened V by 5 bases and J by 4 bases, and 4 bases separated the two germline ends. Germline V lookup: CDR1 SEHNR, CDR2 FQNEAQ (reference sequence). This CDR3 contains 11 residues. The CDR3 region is CASSPPDTQYF. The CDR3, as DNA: TGTGCCAGCAGCCCTCCAGATACGCAGTATTTT.

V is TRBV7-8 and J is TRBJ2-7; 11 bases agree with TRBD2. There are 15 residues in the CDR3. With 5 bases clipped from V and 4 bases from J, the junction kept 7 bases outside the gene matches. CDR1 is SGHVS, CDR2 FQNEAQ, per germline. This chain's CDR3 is CASSLLAGDLYEQYF. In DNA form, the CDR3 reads TGTGCCAGCAGCCTACTAGCGGGAGATCTTTACGAGCAGTACTTC.

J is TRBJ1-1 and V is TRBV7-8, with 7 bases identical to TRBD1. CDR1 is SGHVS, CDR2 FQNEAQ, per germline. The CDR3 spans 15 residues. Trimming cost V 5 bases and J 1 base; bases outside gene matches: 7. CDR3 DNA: TGTGCCAGCAGCCCCCGACAGGGAACGAACACTGAAGCTTTCTTT. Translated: CASSPRQGTNTEAFF.

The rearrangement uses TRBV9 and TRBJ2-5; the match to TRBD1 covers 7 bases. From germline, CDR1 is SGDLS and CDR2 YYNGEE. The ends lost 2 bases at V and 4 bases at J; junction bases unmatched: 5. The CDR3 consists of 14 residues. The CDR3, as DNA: TGTGCCAGCAGCGTGGGACAGAACGGAGAGACCCAGTACTTC. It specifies CASSVGQNGETQYF.

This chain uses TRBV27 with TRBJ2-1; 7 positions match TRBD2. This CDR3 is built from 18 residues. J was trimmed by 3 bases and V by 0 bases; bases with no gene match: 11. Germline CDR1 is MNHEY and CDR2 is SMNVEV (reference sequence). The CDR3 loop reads CASSLSPPEGLVYNEQFF. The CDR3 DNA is TGTGCCAGCAGTTTATCTCCACCTGAAGGACTAGTCTACAATGAGCAGTTCTTC.

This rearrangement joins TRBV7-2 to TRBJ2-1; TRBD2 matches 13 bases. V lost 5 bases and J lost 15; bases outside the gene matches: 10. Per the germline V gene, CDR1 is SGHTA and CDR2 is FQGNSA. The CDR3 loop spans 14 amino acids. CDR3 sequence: CASSQGLAGEYRFF. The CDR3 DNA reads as TGTGCCAGCAGCCAAGGACTAGCGGGAGAGTATAGGTTCTTC.

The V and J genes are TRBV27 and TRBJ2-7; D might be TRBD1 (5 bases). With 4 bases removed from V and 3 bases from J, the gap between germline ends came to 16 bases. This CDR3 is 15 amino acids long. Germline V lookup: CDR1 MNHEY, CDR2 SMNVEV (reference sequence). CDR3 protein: CASSSMTADSYEQYF. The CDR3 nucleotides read TGTGCCAGCAGTTCGATGACAGCAGATAGCTACGAGCAGTACTTC.

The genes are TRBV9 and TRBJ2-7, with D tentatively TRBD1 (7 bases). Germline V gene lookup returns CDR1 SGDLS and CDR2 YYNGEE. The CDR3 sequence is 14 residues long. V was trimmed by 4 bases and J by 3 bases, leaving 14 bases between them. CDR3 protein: CASSPEGASYEQYF. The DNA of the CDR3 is TGTGCCAGCAGCCCGGAGGGGGCAAGCTACGAGCAGTACTTC.

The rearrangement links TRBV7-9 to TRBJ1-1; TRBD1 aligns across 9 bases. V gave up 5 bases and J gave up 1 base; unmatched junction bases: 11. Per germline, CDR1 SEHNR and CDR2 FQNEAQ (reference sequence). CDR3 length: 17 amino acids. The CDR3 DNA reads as TGTGCCAGCAGCCCCTCGGACAGGGGATGGTGGAACACTGAAGCTTTCTTT. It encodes CASSPSDRGWWNTEAFF.

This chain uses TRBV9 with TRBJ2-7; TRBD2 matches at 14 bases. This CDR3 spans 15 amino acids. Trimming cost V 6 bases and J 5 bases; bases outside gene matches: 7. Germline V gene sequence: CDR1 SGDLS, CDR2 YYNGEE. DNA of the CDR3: TGTGCCAGCACACGTGGGGGACTAGCGGGAGACGAGCAGTACTTC. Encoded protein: CASTRGGLAGDEQYF.

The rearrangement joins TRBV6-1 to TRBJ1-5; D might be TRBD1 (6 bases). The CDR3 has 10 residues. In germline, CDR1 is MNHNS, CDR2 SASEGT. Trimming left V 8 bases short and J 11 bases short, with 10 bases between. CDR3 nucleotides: TGTGCCAGCGGATACAGGGCCCAGCATTTT. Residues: CASGYRAQHF.

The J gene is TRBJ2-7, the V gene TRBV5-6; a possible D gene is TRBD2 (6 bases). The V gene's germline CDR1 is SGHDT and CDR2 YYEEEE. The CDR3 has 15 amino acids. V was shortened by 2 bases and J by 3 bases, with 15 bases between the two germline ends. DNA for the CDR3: TGTGCCAGCAGCTTTCCCGGAGGGACCCTCTACGAGCAGTACTTC. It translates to CASSFPGGTLYEQYF. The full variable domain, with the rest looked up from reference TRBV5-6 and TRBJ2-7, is DAGVTQSPTHLIKTRGQQVTLRCSPKSGHDTVSWYQQALGQGPQFIFQYYEEEERQRGNFPDRFSGHQFPNYSSELNVNALLLGDSALYLCASSFPGGTLYEQYFGPGTRLTVT.

CDR3 nucleotides: TGCGCCAGCAGCCCTGGACTAGCAGGCTCCTACAATGAGCAGTTCTTC. It yields the protein CASSPGLAGSYNEQFF. The rearrangement uses TRBV5-1 and TRBJ2-1; the match to TRBD2 covers 8 bases. CDR1 and CDR2 from the germline V gene are SGHRS and YFSETQ. The CDR3 spans 16 residues. V lost 4 bases, J lost 0 bases, and 6 bases stayed unmatched.

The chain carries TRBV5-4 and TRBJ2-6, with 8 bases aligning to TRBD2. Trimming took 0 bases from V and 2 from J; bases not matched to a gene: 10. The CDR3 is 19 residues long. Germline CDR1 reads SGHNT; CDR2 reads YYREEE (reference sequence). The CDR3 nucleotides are TGTGCCAGCAGCTTGGAGGTACTAGCGGCTACTACTGGGGCCAACGTCCTGACTTTC. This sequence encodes CASSLEVLAATTGANVLTF. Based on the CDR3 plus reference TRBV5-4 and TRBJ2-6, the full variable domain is ETGVTQSPTHLIKTRGQQVTLRCSSQSGHNTVSWYQQALGQGPQFIFQYYREEENGRGNFPPRFSGLQFPNYSSELNVNALELDDSALYLCASSLEVLAATTGANVLTFGAGSRLTVL.

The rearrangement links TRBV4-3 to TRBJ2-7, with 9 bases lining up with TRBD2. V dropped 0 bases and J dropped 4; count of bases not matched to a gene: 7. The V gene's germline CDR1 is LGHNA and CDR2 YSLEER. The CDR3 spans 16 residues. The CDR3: CASSQEIGGRGYEQYF. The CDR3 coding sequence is TGCGCCAGCAGCCAAGAAATAGGCGGGAGGGGGTACGAGCAGTACTTC.

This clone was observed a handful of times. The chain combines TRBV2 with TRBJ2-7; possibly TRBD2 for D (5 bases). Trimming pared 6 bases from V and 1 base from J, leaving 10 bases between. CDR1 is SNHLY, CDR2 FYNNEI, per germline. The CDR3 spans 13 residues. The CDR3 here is CASREVGSYEQYF. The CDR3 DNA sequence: TGTGCCAGCAGGGAGGTGGGGTCCTACGAGCAGTACTTC.

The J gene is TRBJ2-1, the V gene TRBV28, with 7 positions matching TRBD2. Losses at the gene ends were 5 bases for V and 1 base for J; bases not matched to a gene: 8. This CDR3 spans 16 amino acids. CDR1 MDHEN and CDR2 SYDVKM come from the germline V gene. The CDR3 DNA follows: TGTGCCAGCAGTCTGATTTTAGCGGGTTCCTACAATGAGCAGTTCTTC. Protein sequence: CASSLILAGSYNEQFF.

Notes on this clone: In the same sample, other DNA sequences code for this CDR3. This chain's CDR3 is CSGTGDSFTGELFF. As DNA, the CDR3 is TGCAGCGGGACGGGGGACTCATTCACCGGGGAGCTGTTTTTT. The chain joins TRBV29-1 to TRBJ2-2, with D possibly matching TRBD2 (6 bases). V was cut by 7 bases and J by 4 bases, with 16 bases left in between. The CDR3 length is 14 residues. Germline loops: CDR1 SQVTM, CDR2 ANQGSEA.

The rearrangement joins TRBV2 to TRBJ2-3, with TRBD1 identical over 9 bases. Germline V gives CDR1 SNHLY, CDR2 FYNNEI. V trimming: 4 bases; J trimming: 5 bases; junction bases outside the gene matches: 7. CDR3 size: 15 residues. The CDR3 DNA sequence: TGTGCCAGCAGTGGGACAGGGGCACTTGGAGATACGCAGTATTTT. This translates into CASSGTGALGDTQYF.

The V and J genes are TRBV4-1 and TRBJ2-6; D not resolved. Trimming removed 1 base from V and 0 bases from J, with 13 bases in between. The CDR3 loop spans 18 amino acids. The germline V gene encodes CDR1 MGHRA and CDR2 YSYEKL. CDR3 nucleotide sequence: TGCGCCAGCAGCCAAGTCCCCTTTATTAGCTCTGGGGCCAACGTCCTGACTTTC. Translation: CASSQVPFISSGANVLTF.

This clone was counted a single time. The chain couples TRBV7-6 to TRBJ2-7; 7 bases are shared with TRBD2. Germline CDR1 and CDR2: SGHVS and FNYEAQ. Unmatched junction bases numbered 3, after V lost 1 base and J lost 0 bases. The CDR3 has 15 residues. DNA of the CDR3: TGTGCCAGCAGCTTAGACCGGGGGGTCTCCTACGAGCAGTACTTC. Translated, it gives CASSLDRGVSYEQYF.

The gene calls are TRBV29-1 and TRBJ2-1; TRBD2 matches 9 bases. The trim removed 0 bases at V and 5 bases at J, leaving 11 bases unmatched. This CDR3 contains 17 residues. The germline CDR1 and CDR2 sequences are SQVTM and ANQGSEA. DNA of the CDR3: TGCAGCGTTGAAGATCGGGGGGCGGGAGGGGTCAACAATGAGCAGTTCTTC. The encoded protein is CSVEDRGAGGVNNEQFF.